The rows below give T cell receptor beta chains drawn from one sample of a study of beta chain features in type 1 diabetes. Some clones are missing from TCRdb's copy, which holds only in-frame ones; the method was immunoSEQ multiplex PCR. Among around 130,000 clones listed, 15% to 20% were seen once. What was sequenced was central memory CD4+ T cells from blood. These receptors came from a man aged 30-40 years with type 1 diabetes. CDR3s include the opening cysteine and the closing phenylalanine or tryptophan. The D gene is left open where the match is weak. The listing skips clone size in some rows; elsewhere it reads once, few, many or a size class.

d_gene: TRBD1
j_gene: TRBJ2-5
abundance: -
v_gene: TRBV2
CDR3aa: CASSELGTGDLTATQYF
CDR3nt: TGTGCCAGCAGTGAACTTGGCACAGGGGACCTCACGGCGACCCAGTACTTC

d_gene: -
j_gene: TRBJ1-2
abundance: -
v_gene: TRBV6-6
CDR3aa: CASSSLGEARGYTF
CDR3nt: TGTGCCAGCAGTTCTCTTGGGGAGGCGCGAGGCTACACCTTC

d_gene: -
j_gene: TRBJ1-2
abundance: -
v_gene: TRBV6-5
CDR3aa: CASSNGIGYGYTF
CDR3nt: TGTGCCAGCAGTAATGGGATAGGGTATGGCTACACCTTC

d_gene: -
j_gene: TRBJ2-1
abundance: few
v_gene: TRBV4-2
CDR3aa: CASSQEQVSYNEQFF
CDR3nt: TGTGCCAGCAGCCAAGAACAGGTCTCCTACAATGAGCAGTTCTTC

d_gene: -
j_gene: TRBJ2-7
abundance: -
v_gene: TRBV6-1
CDR3aa: CASSEVEGNGVQYF
CDR3nt: TGTGCCAGCAGTGAAGTCGAAGGGAATGGTGTGCAGTACTTC

d_gene: -
j_gene: TRBJ2-7
abundance: -
v_gene: TRBV14
CDR3aa: CASSQRDLYYEQYF
CDR3nt: TGTGCCAGCAGCCAAAGGGACCTCTACTACGAGCAGTACTTC

d_gene: TRBD1
j_gene: TRBJ2-3
abundance: few
v_gene: TRBV29-1
CDR3aa: CSVVGVGVDRGSTDTQYF
CDR3nt: TGCAGCGTTGTAGGGGTAGGTGTGGACAGGGGGTCGACAGATACGCAGTATTTT

d_gene: -
j_gene: TRBJ2-5
abundance: -
v_gene: TRBV10-3
CDR3aa: CAISLPNRQETQYF
CDR3nt: TGTGCCATCAGCTTACCCAACCGACAAGAGACCCAGTACTTC

d_gene: TRBD2
j_gene: TRBJ2-5
abundance: -
v_gene: TRBV29-1
CDR3aa: CSVDGTRRETQYF
CDR3nt: TGCAGCGTTGACGGGACTAGAAGAGAGACCCAGTACTTC

d_gene: -
j_gene: TRBJ1-6
abundance: few
v_gene: TRBV13
CDR3aa: CASSRTGFGSPLHF
CDR3nt: TGTGCCAGCAGCCGAACAGGGTTTGGGTCACCCCTCCACTTT

d_gene: -
j_gene: TRBJ2-5
abundance: few
v_gene: TRBV11-2
CDR3aa: CASSRGTQGRIGNQYF
CDR3nt: TGTGCCAGCAGCCGTGGAACACAGGGGAGGATCGGGAATCAGTACTTC

d_gene: TRBD2
j_gene: TRBJ2-5
abundance: few
v_gene: TRBV4-1
CDR3aa: CASGGTSGGKETQYF
CDR3nt: TGCGCCAGCGGCGGGACTAGCGGGGGGAAAGAGACCCAGTACTTC

d_gene: TRBD1
j_gene: TRBJ2-5
abundance: -
v_gene: TRBV27
CDR3aa: CASSRQGSYGETQYF
CDR3nt: TGTGCCAGCAGCCGACAGGGGAGCTACGGGGAGACCCAGTACTTC

d_gene: -
j_gene: TRBJ2-5
abundance: few
v_gene: TRBV2
CDR3aa: CASSWTEQETQYF
CDR3nt: TGTGCCAGCAGTTGGACAGAGCAAGAGACCCAGTACTTC

d_gene: -
j_gene: TRBJ1-2
abundance: few
v_gene: TRBV25-1
CDR3aa: CASSPTHRDVRRYTF
CDR3nt: TGTGCCAGCAGTCCAACACACCGGGACGTGAGGCGCTACACCTTC

d_gene: -
j_gene: TRBJ2-3
abundance: -
v_gene: TRBV13
CDR3aa: CASSLERFTDTQYF
CDR3nt: TGTGCCAGCAGCTTAGAGCGGTTCACAGATACGCAGTATTTT

d_gene: TRBD1
j_gene: TRBJ2-7
abundance: -
v_gene: TRBV10-2
CDR3aa: CASGQGHEQYF
CDR3nt: TGCGCCAGCGGACAGGGACACGAGCAGTACTTC

d_gene: -
j_gene: TRBJ2-7
abundance: few
v_gene: TRBV29-1
CDR3aa: CSVDGQETYEQYF
CDR3nt: TGCAGCGTTGATGGGCAGGAGACCTACGAGCAGTACTTC

d_gene: -
j_gene: TRBJ2-2
abundance: few
v_gene: TRBV29-1
CDR3aa: CSGANTGELFF
CDR3nt: TGCAGCGGCGCGAACACCGGGGAGCTGTTTTTT

d_gene: TRBD1
j_gene: TRBJ1-5
abundance: many
v_gene: TRBV7-2
CDR3aa: CASSRGQGGQPQHF
CDR3nt: TGTGCCAGCAGCCGCGGACAGGGCGGGCAGCCCCAGCATTTT

d_gene: -
j_gene: TRBJ2-6
abundance: few
v_gene: TRBV7-2
CDR3aa: CASSPGHLGANVLTF
CDR3nt: TGTGCCAGCAGCCCCGGACACCTTGGGGCCAACGTCCTGACTTTC

d_gene: -
j_gene: TRBJ2-3
abundance: -
v_gene: TRBV7-2
CDR3aa: CASSLALGRLTDTQYF
CDR3nt: TGTGCCAGCAGCTTAGCGTTAGGCAGGTTAACAGATACGCAGTATTTT

d_gene: -
j_gene: TRBJ2-5
abundance: -
v_gene: TRBV7-2
CDR3aa: CASSPGAWDPPETQYF
CDR3nt: TGTGCCAGCAGCCCAGGGGCATGGGACCCCCCGGAGACCCAGTACTTC

d_gene: TRBD2
j_gene: TRBJ2-5
abundance: -
v_gene: TRBV7-2
CDR3aa: CASSASGGLETQYF
CDR3nt: TGTGCCAGCAGCGCTAGCGGGGGGCTGGAGACCCAGTACTTC

d_gene: -
j_gene: TRBJ1-1
abundance: few
v_gene: TRBV2
CDR3aa: CASSPQGEAFF
CDR3nt: TGTGCCAGCAGTCCCCAGGGCGAAGCTTTCTTT

d_gene: -
j_gene: TRBJ2-2
abundance: few
v_gene: TRBV2
CDR3aa: CASSELGGWKNTGELFF
CDR3nt: TGTGCCAGCAGTGAACTAGGGGGGTGGAAAAACACCGGGGAGCTGTTTTTT

d_gene: -
j_gene: TRBJ2-1
abundance: few
v_gene: TRBV7-9
CDR3aa: CASSQEQNSYNEQFF
CDR3nt: TGTGCCAGCAGCCAAGAGCAAAATTCCTACAATGAGCAGTTCTTC

d_gene: -
j_gene: TRBJ2-1
abundance: -
v_gene: TRBV5-1
CDR3aa: CASSQSPRAEISNEQFF
CDR3nt: TGCGCCAGCAGCCAGAGTCCGAGGGCAGAGATCTCCAATGAGCAGTTCTTC

d_gene: -
j_gene: TRBJ1-1
abundance: few
v_gene: TRBV18
CDR3aa: CASTLRENTEAFF
CDR3nt: TGTGCCAGCACCCTCAGGGAGAACACTGAAGCTTTCTTT

d_gene: TRBD1
j_gene: TRBJ1-2
abundance: -
v_gene: TRBV30
CDR3aa: CAWSVIRTGGLGYTF
CDR3nt: TGTGCCTGGAGTGTAATTCGAACAGGGGGACTTGGCTACACCTTC

d_gene: TRBD2
j_gene: TRBJ2-1
abundance: -
v_gene: TRBV30
CDR3aa: CAWSVRLAGGGNEQFF
CDR3nt: TGTGCCTGGAGTGTACGACTAGCGGGGGGTGGAAATGAGCAGTTCTTC

d_gene: TRBD1
j_gene: TRBJ1-1
abundance: -
v_gene: TRBV13
CDR3aa: CASSTPGQGNTEAFF
CDR3nt: TGTGCCAGCAGCACACCGGGACAGGGGAACACTGAAGCTTTCTTT

d_gene: -
j_gene: TRBJ2-7
abundance: -
v_gene: TRBV7-2
CDR3aa: CASSLGGALSYDQYF
CDR3nt: TGTGCCAGCAGCTTAGGTGGGGCCCTCTCCTACGACCAGTACTTC

d_gene: -
j_gene: TRBJ2-3
abundance: few
v_gene: TRBV29-1
CDR3aa: CSVDRQTTITDTQYF
CDR3nt: TGCAGCGTTGATCGACAGACCACTATCACAGATACGCAGTATTTT

d_gene: -
j_gene: TRBJ2-1
abundance: once
v_gene: TRBV9
CDR3aa: CASSVGLARDSSGEQFF
CDR3nt: TGTGCCAGCAGCGTAGGCTTGGCACGGGACTCTTCAGGTGAGCAGTTCTTC

d_gene: -
j_gene: TRBJ1-2
abundance: few
v_gene: TRBV7-2
CDR3aa: CALLGGRNTNYGYTF
CDR3nt: TGTGCGCTTTTGGGGGGCCGAAACACTAACTATGGCTACACCTTC

d_gene: TRBD1
j_gene: TRBJ1-2
abundance: few
v_gene: TRBV18
CDR3aa: CASSPRQGIGGYTF
CDR3nt: TGTGCCAGCTCACCGCGACAGGGGATCGGTGGCTACACCTTC

d_gene: TRBD1
j_gene: TRBJ2-7
abundance: few
v_gene: TRBV5-4
CDR3aa: CASSLAQGAGYEQYF
CDR3nt: TGTGCCAGCAGCTTGGCACAGGGGGCAGGCTACGAGCAGTACTTC

d_gene: -
j_gene: TRBJ1-2
abundance: -
v_gene: TRBV25-1
CDR3aa: CASSVQGFGYTF
CDR3nt: TGTGCCAGCAGTGTCCAGGGATTTGGCTACACCTTC

d_gene: -
j_gene: TRBJ2-3
abundance: -
v_gene: TRBV29-1
CDR3aa: CSVRSSQSTDTQYF
CDR3nt: TGCAGCGTGCGTTCGTCCCAGAGCACAGATACGCAGTATTTT

d_gene: -
j_gene: TRBJ2-3
abundance: few
v_gene: TRBV10-1
CDR3aa: CASSRIAQDTQYF
CDR3nt: TGCGCCAGCAGCAGGATCGCGCAGGATACGCAGTATTTT

d_gene: -
j_gene: TRBJ2-3
abundance: -
v_gene: TRBV5-4
CDR3aa: CASSLNFGGPDTQYF
CDR3nt: TGTGCCAGCAGCCTCAATTTCGGGGGTCCGGATACGCAGTATTTT

d_gene: -
j_gene: TRBJ2-3
abundance: -
v_gene: TRBV4-3
CDR3aa: CASSRTISGSPDTQYF
CDR3nt: TGCGCCAGCAGCCGAACGATCAGTGGGTCTCCCGATACGCAGTATTTT

d_gene: TRBD1
j_gene: TRBJ2-3
abundance: many
v_gene: TRBV7-2
CDR3aa: CASSRGQGDTQYF
CDR3nt: TGTGCCAGCAGCCGGGGACAGGGGGATACGCAGTATTTT

d_gene: -
j_gene: TRBJ2-1
abundance: -
v_gene: TRBV11-2
CDR3aa: CASSLGGGVNEQFF
CDR3nt: TGTGCCAGCAGCTTAGGCGGAGGGGTGAATGAGCAGTTCTTC

d_gene: -
j_gene: TRBJ2-2
abundance: once
v_gene: TRBV9
CDR3aa: CASSVMDSSSTGELFF
CDR3nt: TGTGCCAGCAGCGTCATGGACAGCTCCAGCACCGGGGAGCTGTTTTTT

d_gene: -
j_gene: TRBJ2-2
abundance: few
v_gene: TRBV2
CDR3aa: CASSGLQRTGELFF
CDR3nt: TGTGCCAGCAGTGGGCTGCAACGCACCGGGGAGCTGTTTTTT